These 17 T cell receptor beta chains were all obtained from the same sample, sequenced in a study of cytomegalovirus exposure and HLA in healthy donors (dated by TCRdb to 2015 to 2018). Library preparation was by the immunoSEQ multiplex PCR assay. For the multiplex PCR, a mixture combining 60 forward primers for TCR Vbeta segments and 13 reverse primers for TCR Jbeta segments was used. TCRdb took over this immuneACCESS table, retaining in-frame rearrangements with V and J assigned. Such tables are incomplete; in checked studies, under half of the missing clones stem from an unresolved V gene, and the remainder is unexplained. The table for this sample shows some 120,000 clones. Of the sample, roughly 2.5% is held by the ten largest clones. The sample comprised PBMCs. The receptors originated from a man younger than 45 in good health and CMV-seronegative.

The genes are TRBV6-5 and TRBJ2-3; 10 bases fit TRBD1. Germline-derived CDR1 and CDR2 are MNHEY and SVGAGI. V gave up 6 bases and J gave up 6 bases; unmatched junction bases: 6. The length of the CDR3 is 14 residues. The CDR3: CASRRGTGADTQYF. The CDR3 region has the DNA TGTGCCAGCAGGAGGGGGACAGGGGCTGATACGCAGTATTTT.

The chain recombines TRBV6-4 with TRBJ2-3; D perhaps matches TRBD1 (6 bases). The CDR3 sequence is 15 residues long. Germline assignment: CDR1 MRHNA and CDR2 SNTAGT. Trimming stripped 6 bases from V and 1 base from J, with 14 bases between. The CDR3 spells CASSLQGGGTDTQYF. The CDR3 coding sequence is TGTGCCAGCAGCTTACAGGGTGGGGGCACAGATACGCAGTATTTT.

J is TRBJ2-7 and V is TRBV5-4, with 11 bases lining up with TRBD2. Trimming at V came to 4 bases and at J to 5 bases, leaving 2 bases not matched to a gene. CDR3 length: 13 residues. Germline CDR1 reads SGHNT; CDR2 reads YYREEE (reference sequence). CDR3 protein: CASSPGLADEQYF. The CDR3 bases are TGTGCCAGCAGCCCGGGACTAGCGGACGAGCAGTACTTC.

The CDR3 DNA reads TGTGCCAGCAGCCGAGGGGGGGGCTACGAGCAGTACTTC. Encoded protein: CASSRGGGYEQYF. The chain carries TRBV7-9 and TRBJ2-7; tentatively, D is TRBD2 (7 bases). V lost 5 bases and J lost 3, with 11 bases in between. There are 13 residues in the CDR3. Germline loops: CDR1 SEHNR, CDR2 FQNEAQ (reference sequence).

V usage is TRBV7-9 and J usage is TRBJ2-1; 9 bases line up with TRBD2. The length of the CDR3 is 18 residues. With 3 bases clipped from V and 0 bases from J, the junction kept 9 bases outside the gene matches. Germline lookup yields CDR1 SEHNR and CDR2 FQNEAQ (reference sequence). Here the CDR3 DNA reads TGTGCCAGCAGCTTTGGACTAGCGAAATCCAGCTCCTACAATGAGCAGTTCTTC. Amino acid sequence: CASSFGLAKSSSYNEQFF.

The chain uses TRBV11-3 and TRBJ2-2; TRBD2 might be the D (5 bases). V was shortened by 4 bases and J by 7 bases, with 10 bases between the two germline ends. CDR1 and CDR2 (germline): SGHNT, YENEEA. The CDR3 length is 13 residues. In DNA form, the CDR3 reads TGTGCCAGCAGCTCAGTCGGGGACGGGGAGCTGTTTTTT. This codes for CASSSVGDGELFF. The full variable domain, in which reference TRBV11-3 and TRBJ2-2 provide the parts outside the CDR3, is EAGVVQSPRYKIIEKKQPVAFWCNPISGHNTLYWYLQNLGQGPELLIRYENEEAVDDSQLPKDRFSAERLKGVDSTLKIQPAELGDSAVYLCASSSVGDGELFFGEGSRLTVL.

CDR3: CASSRRLAGVRNEQFF. CDR3 bases: TGTGCCAGCAGCCGCAGACTAGCGGGAGTGAGAAATGAGCAGTTCTTC. This rearrangement joins TRBV5-6 to TRBJ2-1; TRBD2 matches 12 bases. After removal of 4 bases from V and 7 bases from J, the junction contained 9 bases not matched to a gene. The CDR3 runs to 16 residues. Germline V lookup: CDR1 SGHDT, CDR2 YYEEEE.

The CDR3 protein is CASSRQASTSSSYNSPLHF. CDR3 coding DNA: TGTGCCAGCAGTCGACAGGCGTCCACTTCCAGCTCCTATAATTCACCCCTCCACTTT. The chain employs TRBV6-4 and TRBJ1-6, with D perhaps TRBD1 (6 bases). The length of the CDR3 is 19 residues. The V end lost 5 bases, the J end lost 0 bases, and 20 bases lay between the germline ends. Germline V gives CDR1 MRHNA, CDR2 SNTAGT.

The chain joins TRBV6-5 to TRBJ1-1, with 8 positions matching TRBD1. V gave up 8 bases and J gave up 1 base; unmatched junction bases: 9. CDR1 and CDR2 (germline): MNHEY, SVGAGI. CDR3 size: 15 residues. This chain's CDR3 is CASPDRGVGNTEAFF. CDR3 nucleotide sequence: TGTGCCAGCCCCGACAGGGGTGTGGGGAACACTGAAGCTTTCTTT.

The chain employs TRBV6-6 and TRBJ1-2, with D unresolved. This CDR3 has 12 amino acids. Germline CDR1 reads MNHNY; CDR2 reads SVGAGI (reference sequence). V dropped 7 bases and J dropped 8 bases, with 14 bases sitting between them. As DNA, the CDR3 is TGTGCCAGCACCACCATCCTCGGGGGCTACACCTTC. Its protein product is CASTTILGGYTF.

The chain is built from TRBV28 and TRBJ2-2; 7 positions match TRBD2. CDR1 and CDR2 from the germline V gene are MDHEN and SYDVKM. After removal of 6 bases from V and 5 bases from J, the junction contained 9 bases not matched to a gene. The CDR3 runs to 15 residues. For the CDR3, the DNA is TGTGCCAGCAGGACCTGGCGGGGGAAAACCGGGGAGCTGTTTTTT. It encodes CASRTWRGKTGELFF.

The chain employs TRBV19 and TRBJ2-1; possible D gene TRBD1, 5 bases. This CDR3 is built from 13 residues. Looked up from germline, CDR1 is LNHDA and CDR2 is SQIVND (reference sequence). Trimming took 5 bases from V and 3 from J, leaving 8 bases between them. The CDR3 nucleotides read TGTGCCAGTAGTTGGGGCGGCTACAATGAGCAGTTCTTC. It is translated as CASSWGGYNEQFF.

The chain joins TRBV6-1 to TRBJ2-3, with D maybe TRBD1 (9 bases). The CDR3 consists of 15 residues. Germline-derived CDR1 and CDR2 are MNHNS and SASEGT. V dropped 4 bases and J dropped 6 bases, with 17 bases sitting between them. CDR3 DNA sequence: TGTGCCAGCAGTGTAGCGGGACAGGGATGGGATACGCAGTATTTT. Translating gives CASSVAGQGWDTQYF.

The chain links TRBV7-2 to TRBJ2-3, with D unclear. Germline CDR1 SGHTA, CDR2 FQGNSA. This CDR3 contains 13 residues. V was shortened by 2 bases and J by 2 bases, with 5 bases between the two germline ends. CDR3 loop: CASSLSSTDTQYF. DNA for the CDR3: TGTGCCAGCAGCTTAAGCTCCACAGATACGCAGTATTTT.

The chain combines TRBV13 with TRBJ2-5; 7 nucleotides align to TRBD1. This CDR3 comprises 16 residues. Germline V gene lookup returns CDR1 PRHDT and CDR2 FYEKMQ (reference sequence). V shed 0 bases, J shed 4 bases, and the junction held 8 bases outside the gene matches. CDR3 amino acids: CASSLGTGARIETQYF. The CDR3 DNA sequence: TGTGCCAGCAGCTTAGGCACAGGGGCGCGAATAGAGACCCAGTACTTC.

The chain joins TRBV4-2 to TRBJ1-1, with 8 bases aligning to TRBD1. Losses at the gene ends were 4 bases for V and 1 base for J; bases not matched to a gene: 11. Germline loops: CDR1 LGHNA, CDR2 YNFKEQ. The CDR3 totals 17 residues. The CDR3 coding sequence is TGTGCCAGCAGCCGGACAAGGGGACAGGAGAGGAACACTGAAGCTTTCTTT. Translation gives CASSRTRGQERNTEAFF.

The rearrangement uses TRBV5-1 and TRBJ1-5; D gene ambiguous. Germline V gives CDR1 SGHRS, CDR2 YFSETQ. V was pared by 4 bases and J by 4 bases, with 12 bases between. The CDR3 length is 14 residues. CDR3: CASSPDGGNQPQHF. DNA for the CDR3: TGCGCCAGCAGCCCCGACGGCGGTAATCAGCCCCAGCATTTT.